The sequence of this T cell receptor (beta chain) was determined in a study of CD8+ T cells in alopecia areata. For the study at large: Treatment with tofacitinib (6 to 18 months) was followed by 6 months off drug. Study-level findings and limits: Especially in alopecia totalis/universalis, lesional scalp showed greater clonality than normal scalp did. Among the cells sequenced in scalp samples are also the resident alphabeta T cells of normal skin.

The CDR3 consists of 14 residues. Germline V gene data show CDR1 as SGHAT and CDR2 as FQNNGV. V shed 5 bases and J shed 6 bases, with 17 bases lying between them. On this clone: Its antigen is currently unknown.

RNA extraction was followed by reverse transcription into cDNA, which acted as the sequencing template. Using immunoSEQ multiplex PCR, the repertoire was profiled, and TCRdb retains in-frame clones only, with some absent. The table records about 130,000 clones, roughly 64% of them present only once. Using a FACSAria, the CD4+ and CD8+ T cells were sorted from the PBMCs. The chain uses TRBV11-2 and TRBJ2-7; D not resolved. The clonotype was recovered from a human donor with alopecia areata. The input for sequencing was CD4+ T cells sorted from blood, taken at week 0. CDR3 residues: CASSPEVWLTEQYF. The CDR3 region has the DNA TGTGCCAGCAGCCCAGAGGTGTGGCTAACCGAGCAGTACTTC.